These T cell receptor beta chains were read from a single sample in a study of T cell repertoires in cytomegalovirus infection. TCRdb fed the reads into MiXCR, producing one record per CDR3 protein. The data hold around 100,000 distinct CDR3 sequences, with approximately 17% observed a single time. The sequenced sample consisted of PBMCs. Source of these receptors: a human donor in good health (CMV status not recorded). Some clones in this sample may be carry-over from other donors' samples. The CDR3 runs from the conserved cysteine through the conserved F or W. The D gene is left open where the match is weak. Clone size is not always given. Where it is, it says once, few, many or a class for expanded clones.

d_call	clone_size	v_call	j_call	cdr3_aa	cdr3_nt
NA	NA	TRBV18	TRBJ1-3	CASSLPEGLTIYF	TGTGCCAGCTCACTCCCAGAGGGTCTGACCATATATTTT
NA	many	TRBV20-1	TRBJ1-1	CSARGGGGKDTEAFF	TGCAGTGCTAGAGGTGGCGGGGGGAAAGACACTGAAGCTTTCTTT
NA	many	TRBV7-9	TRBJ1-2	CASSSYAGSYGYTF	TGTGCCAGCAGCTCTTACGCGGGAAGCTATGGCTACACCTTC
TRBD1	NA	TRBV29-1	TRBJ2-7	CSAGTGVYEQYF	TGCAGCGCCGGGACAGGAGTCTACGAGCAGTACTTC
NA	few	TRBV5-5	TRBJ2-2	CASSLARAGTGELFF	TGTGCCAGCAGCTTGGCCAGGGCGGGCACCGGGGAGCTGTTTTTT
NA	many	TRBV7-2	TRBJ2-2	CASKAKTWGWNTGELFF	TGTGCCAGCAAGGCAAAGACGTGGGGTTGGAACACCGGGGAGCTGTTTTTT
NA	NA	TRBV5-6	TRBJ2-2	CASSFRRTGDTRELFF	TGTGCCAGCAGTTTTAGGAGGACGGGGGACACCAGGGAGCTGTTTTTT
TRBD2	many	TRBV28	TRBJ2-3	CASSQTSTRGDTQYF	TGTGCCAGCAGTCAGACTAGCACCCGGGGCGATACGCAGTATTTT
NA	many	TRBV7-8	TRBJ2-1	CASSLGTRVVKHSEQFF	TGTGCCAGCAGCTTAGGGACCAGGGTTGTGAAACACAGTGAGCAGTTCTTC
NA	few	TRBV20-1	TRBJ1-1	CSASSVSGGRTEAFF	TGCAGTGCTAGCTCGGTATCCGGTGGACGGACTGAAGCTTTCTTT
NA	NA	TRBV10-3	TRBJ2-2	CAIKLGDFNTGELFF	TGTGCCATCAAGCTCGGGGACTTTAACACCGGGGAGCTGTTTTTT
NA	NA	TRBV19	TRBJ1-3	CATCQGIGTFGNTIYF	TGTGCCACCTGTCAGGGGATCGGAACCTTTGGAAACACCATATATTTT
NA	few	TRBV19	TRBJ2-1	CASSDYYNEQFF	TGTGCCAGTAGTGACTACTACAATGAGCAGTTCTTC
TRBD2	many	TRBV7-2	TRBJ2-5	CASSPSKRGAQETQYF	TGTGCCAGCAGCCCAAGCAAGCGGGGGGCCCAAGAGACCCAGTACTTC
NA	many	TRBV7-2	TRBJ1-1	CASSLRGGAGVGENTEAFF	TGTGCCAGCAGCTTAAGGGGCGGGGCAGGGGTGGGGGAGAACACTGAAGCTTTCTTT
NA	NA	TRBV2	TRBJ1-5	CASRGSNQPQHF	TGTGCCAGCAGGGGGAGCAATCAGCCCCAGCATTTT
NA	few	TRBV2	TRBJ1-2	CASSAETGGYGYTF	TGTGCCAGCAGCGCCGAGACGGGCGGCTATGGCTACACCTTC
TRBD1	many	TRBV2	TRBJ2-2	CASSVRTGYGTGELFF	TGTGCCAGCAGTGTGCGGACAGGGTACGGCACCGGGGAGCTGTTTTTT
NA	NA	TRBV10-3	TRBJ1-1	CAISESRPGREGNTEAFF	TGTGCCATCAGTGAGTCGAGGCCAGGGAGGGAGGGCAACACTGAAGCTTTCTTT
TRBD2	many	TRBV4-1	TRBJ2-7	CASSPGLAGLSYEQYF	TGCGCCAGCAGCCCAGGACTAGCGGGACTATCCTACGAGCAGTACTTC
TRBD2	few	TRBV7-2	TRBJ2-7	CASSLRGGTSYEQYF	TGTGCCAGCAGCTTACGCGGGGGGACCTCCTACGAGCAGTACTTC
NA	NA	TRBV7-3	TRBJ1-1	CASSLTSNTEAFF	TGTGCCAGCAGCTTAACGTCGAACACTGAAGCTTTCTTT
NA	NA	TRBV6-2/TRBV6-3	TRBJ1-5	CASSYYLSDNQPQHF	TGTGCCAGCAGTTACTACTTGTCAGATAATCAGCCCCAGCATTTT
NA	many	TRBV7-2	TRBJ1-3	CASSPERETTIYF	TGTGCCAGCAGCCCAGAACGAGAGACCACCATATATTTT
TRBD2	many	TRBV7-2	TRBJ2-2	CASSLIAGGNTGELFF	TGTGCCAGCAGCTTGATTGCGGGGGGGAACACCGGGGAGCTGTTTTTT
NA	NA	TRBV20-1	TRBJ2-5	CSASQQETQYF	TGCAGTGCTAGTCAGCAAGAGACCCAGTACTTC
NA	few	TRBV6-6	TRBJ2-1	CASRATGTSYNEQFF	TGTGCCAGCAGGGCCACAGGAACATCCTACAATGAGCAGTTCTTC
NA	few	TRBV27	TRBJ1-1	CASSPSGASGNTEAFF	TGTGCCAGCAGTCCCTCGGGAGCTTCTGGGAACACTGAAGCTTTCTTT
TRBD2	NA	TRBV6-5	TRBJ2-5	CASRRGGQGTQYF	TGTGCCAGCAGGCGGGGGGGCCAGGGGACCCAGTACTTC
NA	few	TRBV2	TRBJ2-5	CASSDGTSVETQYF	TGTGCCAGCAGTGATGGGACCTCAGTAGAGACCCAGTACTTC
TRBD2	many	TRBV2	TRBJ2-1	CATSRGGRNEQFF	TGTGCCACCTCCCGCGGGGGAAGAAATGAGCAGTTCTTC
NA	few	TRBV3-1	TRBJ2-5	CASSQAGQTQYF	TGTGCCAGCAGCCAAGCAGGACAGACCCAGTACTTC
TRBD1	NA	TRBV7-2	TRBJ1-2	CASSYDRGDYGYTF	TGTGCCAGCAGCTACGACAGGGGGGACTATGGCTACACCTTC
NA	many	TRBV10-3	TRBJ1-2	CAISEGWGVSAGSNYGYTF	TGTGCCATCAGTGAAGGCTGGGGGGTTTCAGCCGGATCTAACTATGGCTACACCTTC
NA	many	TRBV12-3/TRBV12-4	TRBJ1-1	CASQRGEANTEAFF	TGTGCCAGCCAACGCGGGGAGGCGAACACTGAAGCTTTCTTT
TRBD2	many	TRBV6-1	TRBJ2-4	CASSEALRGLSGKNIQYF	TGTGCCAGCAGTGAAGCGCTTCGGGGACTATCCGGTAAAAACATTCAGTACTTC
TRBD2	NA	TRBV4-1	TRBJ2-2	CASSQGLAANTGELFF	TGCGCCAGCAGCCAGGGACTAGCGGCGAACACCGGGGAGCTGTTTTTT
TRBD1	NA	TRBV12-3/TRBV12-4	TRBJ1-4	CASSTDRDEKLFF	TGTGCCAGCAGCACCGACAGGGATGAAAAACTGTTTTTT
NA	many	TRBV7-2	TRBJ2-5	CASSLGSGSGETQYF	TGTGCCAGCAGCTTAGGATCAGGGTCGGGAGAGACCCAGTACTTC
NA	NA	TRBV6-5	TRBJ2-1	CASRLDPLDNEQFF	TGTGCCAGCAGACTAGACCCCCTAGACAATGAGCAGTTCTTC
TRBD1	few	TRBV6-5	TRBJ1-2	CASSYRADRDYGYTF	TGTGCCAGCAGTTACAGGGCCGACAGGGACTATGGCTACACCTTC